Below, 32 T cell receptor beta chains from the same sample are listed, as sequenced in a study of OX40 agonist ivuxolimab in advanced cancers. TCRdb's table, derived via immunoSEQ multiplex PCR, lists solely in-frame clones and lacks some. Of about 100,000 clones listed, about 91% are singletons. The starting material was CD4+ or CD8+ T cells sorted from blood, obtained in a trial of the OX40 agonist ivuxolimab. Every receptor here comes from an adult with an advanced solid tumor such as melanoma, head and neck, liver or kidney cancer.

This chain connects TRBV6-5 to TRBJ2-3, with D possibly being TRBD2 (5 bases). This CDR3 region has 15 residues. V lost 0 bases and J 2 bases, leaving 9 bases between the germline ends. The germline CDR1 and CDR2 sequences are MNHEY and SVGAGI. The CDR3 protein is CASSYSSSITDTQYF. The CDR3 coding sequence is TGTGCCAGCAGTTACTCTTCTAGCATCACAGATACGCAGTATTTT.

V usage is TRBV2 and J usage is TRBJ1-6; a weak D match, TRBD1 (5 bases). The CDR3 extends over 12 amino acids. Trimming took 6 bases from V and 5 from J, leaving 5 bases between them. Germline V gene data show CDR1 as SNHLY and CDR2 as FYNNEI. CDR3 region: CASRGDNSPLHF. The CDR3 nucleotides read TGTGCCAGCAGGGGGGATAATTCACCCCTCCACTTT.

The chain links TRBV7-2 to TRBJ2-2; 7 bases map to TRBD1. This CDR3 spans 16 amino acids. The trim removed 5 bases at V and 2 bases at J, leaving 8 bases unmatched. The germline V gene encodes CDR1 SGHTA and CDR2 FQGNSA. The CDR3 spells CASSRQGVINTGELFF. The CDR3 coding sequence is TGTGCCAGCAGCCGACAGGGCGTAATTAACACCGGGGAGCTGTTTTTT.

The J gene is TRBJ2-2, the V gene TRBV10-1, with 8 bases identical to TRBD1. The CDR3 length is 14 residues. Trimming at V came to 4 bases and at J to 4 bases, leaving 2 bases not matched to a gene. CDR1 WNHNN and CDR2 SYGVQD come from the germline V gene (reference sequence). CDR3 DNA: TGCGCCAGCAGTGGAGACAGGGGCACCGGGGAGCTGTTTTTT. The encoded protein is CASSGDRGTGELFF.

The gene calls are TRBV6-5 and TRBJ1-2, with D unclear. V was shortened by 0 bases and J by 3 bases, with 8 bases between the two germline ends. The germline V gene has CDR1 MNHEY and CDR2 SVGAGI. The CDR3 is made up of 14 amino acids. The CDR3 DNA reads TGTGCCAGCAGTTACTCGGCGGAATACTATGGCTACACCTTC. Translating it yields CASSYSAEYYGYTF.

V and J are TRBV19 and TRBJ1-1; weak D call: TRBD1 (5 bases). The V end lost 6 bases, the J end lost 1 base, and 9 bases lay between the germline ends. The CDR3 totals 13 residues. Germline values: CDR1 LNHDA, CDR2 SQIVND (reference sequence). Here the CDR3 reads CASSGTPNTEAFF. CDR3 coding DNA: TGTGCCAGTAGCGGGACGCCGAACACTGAAGCTTTCTTT.

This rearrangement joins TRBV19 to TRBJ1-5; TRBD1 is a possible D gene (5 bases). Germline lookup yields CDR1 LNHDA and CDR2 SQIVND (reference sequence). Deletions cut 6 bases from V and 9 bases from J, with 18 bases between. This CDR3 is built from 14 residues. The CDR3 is CASSVGLGMRPQHF. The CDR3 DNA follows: TGTGCCAGTAGCGTGGGACTGGGAATGAGGCCCCAGCATTTT.

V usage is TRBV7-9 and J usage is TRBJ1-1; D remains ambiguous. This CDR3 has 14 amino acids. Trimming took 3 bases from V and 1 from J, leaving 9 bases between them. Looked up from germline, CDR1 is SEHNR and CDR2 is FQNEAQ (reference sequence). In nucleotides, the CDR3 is TGTGCCAGCAGCTTCAGCGCTTCGAACACTGAAGCTTTCTTT. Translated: CASSFSASNTEAFF.

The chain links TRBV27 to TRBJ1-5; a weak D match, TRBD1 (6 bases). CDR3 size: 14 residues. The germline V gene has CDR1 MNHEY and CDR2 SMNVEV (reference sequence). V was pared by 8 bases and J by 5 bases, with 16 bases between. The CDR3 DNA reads TGTGCCAGCTCGGGCAGGGGATTGGATCAGCCCCAGCATTTT. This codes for CASSGRGLDQPQHF.

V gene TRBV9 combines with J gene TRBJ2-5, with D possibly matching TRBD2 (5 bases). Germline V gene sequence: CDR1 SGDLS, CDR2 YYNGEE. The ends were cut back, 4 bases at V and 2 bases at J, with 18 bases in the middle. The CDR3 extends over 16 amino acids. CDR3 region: CASSPRGGQRQETQYF. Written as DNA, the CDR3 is TGTGCCAGCAGCCCTCGGGGTGGGCAAAGACAAGAGACCCAGTACTTC. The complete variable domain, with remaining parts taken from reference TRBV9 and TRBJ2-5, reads DSGVTQTPKHLITATGQRVTLRCSPRSGDLSVYWYQQSLDQGLQFLIQYYNGEERAKGNILERFSAQQFPDLHSELNLSSLELGDSALYFCASSPRGGQRQETQYFGPGTRLLVL.

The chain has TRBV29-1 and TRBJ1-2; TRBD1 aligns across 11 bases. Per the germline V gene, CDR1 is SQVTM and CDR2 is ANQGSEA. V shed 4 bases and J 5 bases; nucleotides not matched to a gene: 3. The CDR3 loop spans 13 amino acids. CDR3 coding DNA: TGCAGCGTTGTAGGGACAGGGGGTTATGGCTACACCTTC. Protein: CSVVGTGGYGYTF.

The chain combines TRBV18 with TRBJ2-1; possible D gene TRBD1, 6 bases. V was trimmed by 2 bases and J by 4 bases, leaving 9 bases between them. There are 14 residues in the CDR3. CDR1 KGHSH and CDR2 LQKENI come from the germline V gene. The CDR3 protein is CASSPAGVYNEQFF. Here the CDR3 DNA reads TGTGCCAGCTCACCAGCAGGGGTATACAATGAGCAGTTCTTC.

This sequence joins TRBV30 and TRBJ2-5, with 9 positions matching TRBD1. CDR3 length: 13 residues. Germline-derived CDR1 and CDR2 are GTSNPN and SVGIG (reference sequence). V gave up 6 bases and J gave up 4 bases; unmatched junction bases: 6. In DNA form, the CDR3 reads TGTGCCTGCCCGACAGGGGGGGGAGAGACCCAGTACTTC. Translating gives CACPTGGGETQYF.

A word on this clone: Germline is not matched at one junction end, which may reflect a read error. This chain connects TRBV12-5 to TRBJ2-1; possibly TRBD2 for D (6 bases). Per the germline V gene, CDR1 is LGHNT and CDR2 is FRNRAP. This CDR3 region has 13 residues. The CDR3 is CASGLEGRDEQFF. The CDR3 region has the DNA TGTGCTAGTGGGTTGGAGGGTAGGGATGAGCAGTTCTTC.

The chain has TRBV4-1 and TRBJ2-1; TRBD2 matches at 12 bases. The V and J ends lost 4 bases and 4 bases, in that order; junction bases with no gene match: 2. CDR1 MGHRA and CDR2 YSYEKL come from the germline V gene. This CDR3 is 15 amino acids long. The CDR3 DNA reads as TGCGCCAGCAGCCGCCTAGCGGGAGGGTACAATGAGCAGTTCTTC. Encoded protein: CASSRLAGGYNEQFF.

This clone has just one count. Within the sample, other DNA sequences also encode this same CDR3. The CDR3 here is CAWSGQETQYF. The CDR3 DNA reads TGTGCCTGGAGTGGTCAAGAGACCCAGTACTTC. The chain joins TRBV30 to TRBJ2-5, with D unclear. Germline assignment: CDR1 GTSNPN and CDR2 SVGIG (reference sequence). V dropped 1 base and J dropped 2 bases, with 2 bases sitting between them. The CDR3 loop spans 11 amino acids.

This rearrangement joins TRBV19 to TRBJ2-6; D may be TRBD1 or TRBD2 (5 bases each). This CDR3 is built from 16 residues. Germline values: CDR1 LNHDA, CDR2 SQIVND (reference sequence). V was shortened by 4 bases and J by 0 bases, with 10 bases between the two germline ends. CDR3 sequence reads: CASSRQGVSGANVLTF. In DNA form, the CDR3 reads TGTGCCAGTAGTAGGCAGGGAGTCTCTGGGGCCAACGTCCTGACTTTC.

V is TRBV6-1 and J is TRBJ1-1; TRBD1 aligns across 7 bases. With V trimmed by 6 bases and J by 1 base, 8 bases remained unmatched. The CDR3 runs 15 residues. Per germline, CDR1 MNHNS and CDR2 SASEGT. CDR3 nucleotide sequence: TGTGCCAGCAGCCTGGACAGGCGTTGGAACACTGAAGCTTTCTTT. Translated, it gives CASSLDRRWNTEAFF.

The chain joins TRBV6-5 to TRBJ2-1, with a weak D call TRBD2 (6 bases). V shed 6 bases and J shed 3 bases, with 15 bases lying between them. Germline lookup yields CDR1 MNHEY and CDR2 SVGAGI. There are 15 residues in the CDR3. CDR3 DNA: TGTGCCAGCAGACACTCGACCGGGGGCTACAATGAGCAGTTCTTC. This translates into CASRHSTGGYNEQFF.

Written as DNA, the CDR3 is TGTGCCAGCAACAGGGCCAGGAGCTACGAGCAGTACTTC. Translated, it gives CASNRARSYEQYF. The rearrangement joins TRBV2 to TRBJ2-7, with D tentatively TRBD1 (6 bases). Trimming took off 7 bases at V and 3 bases at J, with 13 bases between the two ends. From germline, CDR1 is SNHLY and CDR2 FYNNEI. This CDR3 has 13 amino acids.

The CDR3, as DNA: TGTGCCAGCAGTTTGGAATTCCAGATGGATGGCTACACCTTC. As protein: CASSLEFQMDGYTF. The chain uses TRBV28 and TRBJ1-2; D unresolved. The CDR3 consists of 14 residues. Deletions cut 3 bases from V and 6 bases from J, with 14 bases between. Looked up from germline, CDR1 is MDHEN and CDR2 is SYDVKM.

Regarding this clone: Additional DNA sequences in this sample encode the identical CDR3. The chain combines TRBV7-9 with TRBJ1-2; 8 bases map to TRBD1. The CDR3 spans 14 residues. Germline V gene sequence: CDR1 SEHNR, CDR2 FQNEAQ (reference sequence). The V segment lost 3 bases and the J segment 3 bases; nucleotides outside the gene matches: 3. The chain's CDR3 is CASSFGTGDYGYTF. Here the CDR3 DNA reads TGTGCCAGCAGCTTCGGGACAGGAGACTATGGCTACACCTTC.

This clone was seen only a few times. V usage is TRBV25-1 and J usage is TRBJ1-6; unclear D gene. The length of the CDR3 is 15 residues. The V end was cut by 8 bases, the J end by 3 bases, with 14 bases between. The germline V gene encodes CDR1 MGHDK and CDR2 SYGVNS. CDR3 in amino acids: CASSDPDFYNSPLHF. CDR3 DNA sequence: TGTGCCAGCTCCGACCCGGACTTCTATAATTCACCCCTCCACTTT.

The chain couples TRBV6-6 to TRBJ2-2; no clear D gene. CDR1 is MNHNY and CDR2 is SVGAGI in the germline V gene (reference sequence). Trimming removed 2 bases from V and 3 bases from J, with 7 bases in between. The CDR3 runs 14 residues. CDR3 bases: TGTGCCAGCAGTTACGTGGAAGACACCGGGGAGCTGTTTTTT. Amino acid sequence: CASSYVEDTGELFF.

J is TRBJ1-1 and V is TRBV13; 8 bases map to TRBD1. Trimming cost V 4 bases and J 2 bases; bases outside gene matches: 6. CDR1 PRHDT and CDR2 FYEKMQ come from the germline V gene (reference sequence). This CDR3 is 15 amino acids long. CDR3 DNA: TGTGCCAGCAGCTCCTGGACAGGGAACAACACTGAAGCTTTCTTT. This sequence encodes CASSSWTGNNTEAFF.

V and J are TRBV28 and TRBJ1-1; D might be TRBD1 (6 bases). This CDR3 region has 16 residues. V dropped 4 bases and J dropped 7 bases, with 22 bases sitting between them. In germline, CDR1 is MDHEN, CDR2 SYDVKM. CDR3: CASSSTGAPTDGEAFF. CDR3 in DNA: TGTGCCAGCAGTTCGACAGGTGCCCCTACCGACGGTGAAGCTTTCTTT. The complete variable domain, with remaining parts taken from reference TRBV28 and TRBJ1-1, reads DVKVTQSSRYLVKRTGEKVFLECVQDMDHENMFWYRQDPGLGLRLIYFSYDVKMKEKGDIPEGYSVSREKKERFSLILESASTNQTSMYLCASSSTGAPTDGEAFFGQGTRLTVV.

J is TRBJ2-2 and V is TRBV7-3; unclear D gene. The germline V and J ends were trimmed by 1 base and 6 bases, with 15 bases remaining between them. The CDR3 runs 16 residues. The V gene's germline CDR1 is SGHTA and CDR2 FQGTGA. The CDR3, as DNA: TGTGCCAGCAGCTTAATGGGAATTCGGCAGGCCGGGGAGCTGTTTTTT. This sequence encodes CASSLMGIRQAGELFF. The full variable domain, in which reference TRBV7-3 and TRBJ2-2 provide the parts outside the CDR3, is GAGVSQTPSNKVTEKGKYVELRCDPISGHTALYWYRQSLGQGPEFLIYFQGTGAADDSGLPNDRFFAVRPEGSVSTLKIQRTERGDSAVYLCASSLMGIRQAGELFFGEGSRLTVL.

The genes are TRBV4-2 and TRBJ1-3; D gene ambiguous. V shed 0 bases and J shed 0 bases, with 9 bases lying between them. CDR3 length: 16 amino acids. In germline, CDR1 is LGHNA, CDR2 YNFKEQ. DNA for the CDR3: TGTGCCAGCAGCCAAGAAATGGGCTACTCTGGAAACACCATATATTTT. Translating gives CASSQEMGYSGNTIYF.

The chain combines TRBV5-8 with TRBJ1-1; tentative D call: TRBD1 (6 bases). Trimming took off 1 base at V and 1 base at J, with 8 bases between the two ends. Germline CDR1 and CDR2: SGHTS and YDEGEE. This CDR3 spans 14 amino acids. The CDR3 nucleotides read TGTGCCAGCAGCTTGACAGGGCCGAACACTGAAGCTTTCTTT. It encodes CASSLTGPNTEAFF.

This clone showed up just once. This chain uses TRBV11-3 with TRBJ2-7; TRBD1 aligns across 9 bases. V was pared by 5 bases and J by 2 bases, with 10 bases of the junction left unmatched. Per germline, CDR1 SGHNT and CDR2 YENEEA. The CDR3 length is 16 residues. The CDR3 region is CASSSRPGQGTYEQYF. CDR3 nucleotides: TGTGCCAGCAGCAGTAGGCCGGGACAGGGTACCTACGAGCAGTACTTC.

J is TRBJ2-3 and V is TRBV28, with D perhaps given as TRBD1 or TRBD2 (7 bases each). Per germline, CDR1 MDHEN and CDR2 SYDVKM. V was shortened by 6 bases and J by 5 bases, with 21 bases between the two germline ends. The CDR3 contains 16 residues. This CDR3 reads CASSRSGSGTVDTQYF. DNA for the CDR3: TGTGCCAGCAGCCGTTCTGGGAGCGGGACAGTAGATACGCAGTATTTT.

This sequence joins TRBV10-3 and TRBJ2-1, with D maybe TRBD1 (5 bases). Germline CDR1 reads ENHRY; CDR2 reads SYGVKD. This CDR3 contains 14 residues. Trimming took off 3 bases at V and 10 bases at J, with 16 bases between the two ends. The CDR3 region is CAISDDTGPGEQFF. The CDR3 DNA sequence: TGTGCCATCAGTGACGATACAGGCCCCGGGGAGCAGTTCTTC.